Each of the 30 T cell receptor beta chains below was sequenced from the same sample in a study of blood T cell repertoires in COVID-19. The table came from immunoSEQ multiplex PCR; TCRdb's copy has only in-frame clones and leaves some out. The data show roughly 150,000 clones, 80% seen once. The sequencing input was PBMCs or T cells enriched from blood (not recorded which). These receptors all come from an older woman who had recovered from COVID-19.

CDR3 bases: TGTGCCAGCAGCCGAGGACAGAACTATGGCTACACCTTC. Encoded protein: CASSRGQNYGYTF. The chain is built from TRBV3-1 (or the pseudogene TRBV3-2) and TRBJ1-2, with D possibly being TRBD1 (6 bases). CDR3 size: 13 residues. Trimming removed 4 bases at V and 2 bases at J, with 8 bases between. CDR1 is LGHDT and CDR2 is YNNKEL in the germline V gene (reference sequence).

This rearrangement joins TRBV29-1 to TRBJ2-1, with 7 bases identical to TRBD2. Per the germline V gene, CDR1 is SQVTM and CDR2 is ANQGSEA. The CDR3 has 18 residues. V gave up 0 bases and J gave up 2 bases; unmatched junction bases: 13. CDR3 residues: CSVEDRDSGFPAYNEQFF. The DNA of the CDR3 is TGCAGCGTTGAAGATCGGGATAGCGGGTTCCCGGCCTACAATGAGCAGTTCTTC.

The chain joins TRBV3-1 (or the pseudogene TRBV3-2) to TRBJ1-2; D call uncertain. The CDR3 contains 16 residues. The V end was cut by 0 bases, the J end by 7 bases, with 18 bases between. Germline CDR1 LGHDT, CDR2 YNNKEL (reference sequence). The chain's CDR3 is CASSQDPLAARGGYTF. The DNA of the CDR3 is TGTGCCAGCAGCCAAGATCCTTTGGCGGCGCGGGGTGGCTACACCTTC.

J is TRBJ1-2 and V is TRBV7-9; TRBD1 agrees at 10 bases. CDR1 and CDR2 from the germline V gene are SEHNR and FQNEAQ (reference sequence). CDR3 length: 17 residues. Losses at the gene ends were 4 bases for V and 3 bases for J; bases not matched to a gene: 11. DNA of the CDR3: TGTGCCAGCAGCTCTAGAGGGGACAGGGGTACCGACTATGGCTACACCTTC. Its protein product is CASSSRGDRGTDYGYTF. The full variable domain, with the rest looked up from reference TRBV7-9 and TRBJ1-2, is DTGVSQNPRHKITKRGQNVTFRCDPISEHNRLYWYRQTLGQGPEFLTYFQNEAQLEKSRLLSDRFSAERPKGSFSTLEIQRTEQGDSAMYLCASSSRGDRGTDYGYTFGSGTRLTVV.

V usage is TRBV30 and J usage is TRBJ2-3, with 9 bases that match TRBD2. The CDR3 totals 14 residues. The germline V gene encodes CDR1 GTSNPN and CDR2 SVGIG (reference sequence). J lost 6 bases, V lost 1 base, and 5 bases had no gene match. CDR3 region: CAWSAAGGLDTQYF. CDR3 coding DNA: TGTGCCTGGAGTGCGGCGGGGGGGCTCGATACGCAGTATTTT. Complete variable domain (other parts from reference TRBV30 and TRBJ2-3): SQTIHQWPATLVQPVGSPLSLECTVEGTSNPNLYWYRQAAGRGLQLLFYSVGIGQISSEVPQNLSASRPQDRQFILSSKKLLLSDSGFYLCAWSAAGGLDTQYFGPGTRLTVL.

V is TRBV4-1 and J is TRBJ2-5; 8 bases fit TRBD2. This CDR3 has 15 residues. Trimming took 4 bases from V and 5 from J; bases not matched to a gene: 9. Germline V gene data show CDR1 as MGHRA and CDR2 as YSYEKL. DNA of the CDR3: TGCGCCAGCAGCCGACGACGGGGGGGCGGGGAGACCCAGTACTTC. This encodes CASSRRRGGGETQYF.

The CDR3 loop is CASSPPRGGELFF. The CDR3 bases are TGTGCCAGCAGCCCCCCCAGGGGCGGGGAGCTGTTTTTT. J is TRBJ2-2 and V is TRBV11-2, with D possibly TRBD1 on 6 matching bases. V gave up 5 bases and J gave up 7 bases, with 11 bases separating them. Germline lookup yields CDR1 SGHAT and CDR2 FQNNGV. The CDR3 consists of 13 residues.

This clone was observed once. The rearrangement links TRBV5-4 to TRBJ2-5; 7 bases are shared with TRBD1. The trim removed 3 bases at V and 5 bases at J, leaving 7 bases unmatched. The CDR3 runs to 14 residues. Per germline, CDR1 SGHNT and CDR2 YYREEE (reference sequence). The chain's CDR3 is CASSSPQGTETQYF. The DNA for the CDR3 is TGTGCCAGCAGCTCGCCACAGGGGACGGAGACCCAGTACTTC.

As to this clone: Distinct nucleotide sequences in the sample also encode this CDR3. This sequence joins TRBV2 and TRBJ1-1; 10 nucleotides align to TRBD1. Germline CDR1 reads SNHLY; CDR2 reads FYNNEI. V shed 6 bases, J shed 3 bases, and the junction held 1 base outside the gene matches. This CDR3 region has 13 residues. The CDR3 DNA sequence: TGTGCCAGCAGGGGGACAGGGGACACTGAAGCTTTCTTT. As protein: CASRGTGDTEAFF.

This clone was seen a handful of times. CDR3 protein: CASSPPNRDMNTEAFF. Here the CDR3 DNA reads TGTGCCAGCAGCCCCCCTAACAGGGACATGAACACTGAAGCTTTCTTT. This chain joins TRBV14 and TRBJ1-1, with a possible D match to TRBD1 (6 bases). V was pared by 4 bases and J by 0 bases, with 15 bases between. Germline V gives CDR1 SGHDN, CDR2 FVKESK. The CDR3 loop spans 16 amino acids.

The rearrangement uses TRBV7-2 and TRBJ2-3; 9 bases map to TRBD2. J was trimmed by 4 bases and V by 7 bases; bases with no gene match: 6. CDR1 and CDR2 (germline): SGHTA, FQGNSA. This CDR3 is built from 14 residues. The CDR3 sequence: CASMAGGPSDTQYF. The CDR3, as DNA: TGTGCCAGCATGGCGGGGGGGCCGTCAGATACGCAGTATTTT.

Only a few counts were recorded for this clone. J is TRBJ2-1 and V is TRBV5-6; D remains ambiguous. The CDR3 sequence is 14 residues long. V was clipped by 0 bases and J by 0 bases, with 4 bases between them. The V gene's germline CDR1 is SGHDT and CDR2 YYEEEE. The CDR3 protein is CASSLESSYNEQFF. The CDR3 DNA reads TGTGCCAGCAGCTTGGAGAGCTCCTACAATGAGCAGTTCTTC.

This chain connects TRBV5-1 to TRBJ2-7; a possible D gene is TRBD1 (6 bases). Germline values: CDR1 SGHRS, CDR2 YFSETQ. The CDR3 has 14 amino acids. V lost 0 bases and J lost 4, with 11 bases in between. The DNA of the CDR3 is TGCGCCAGCAGCTTGGACAGGGAAGAATACGAGCAGTACTTC. Residues: CASSLDREEYEQYF.

The chain employs TRBV3-1 (or the pseudogene TRBV3-2) and TRBJ2-7; weak D call: TRBD1 (5 bases). Germline V gene lookup returns CDR1 LGHDT and CDR2 YNNKEL (reference sequence). The CDR3 extends over 14 amino acids. V lost 4 bases, J lost 0 bases, and 10 bases lay in between. CDR3: CASSPHGASYEQYF. DNA of the CDR3: TGTGCCAGCAGCCCACATGGGGCCTCCTACGAGCAGTACTTC.

The CDR3 loop reads CASSLTGSNYGYTF. In nucleotides, the CDR3 is TGTGCCAGCAGCTTGACAGGGTCGAACTATGGCTACACCTTC. The chain couples TRBV7-8 to TRBJ1-2; TRBD1 matches 7 bases. The CDR3 covers 14 residues. Germline lookup yields CDR1 SGHVS and CDR2 FQNEAQ. Trimming took 3 bases from V and 2 from J; bases not matched to a gene: 3.

The J gene is TRBJ2-2, the V gene TRBV2; 9 nucleotides agree with TRBD1. Germline V CDR1 and CDR2: SNHLY, FYNNEI. V shed 6 bases, J shed 1 base, and the junction held 3 bases outside the gene matches. CDR3 length equals 15 residues. CDR3 sequence reads: CASRDRGVNTGELFF. CDR3 DNA: TGTGCCAGCAGGGACAGGGGCGTGAACACCGGGGAGCTGTTTTTT.

This clone was seen many times. The CDR3 reads CASSPQAGQGSEKLFF. In nucleotides, the CDR3 is TGTGCCAGCTCACCCCAGGCTGGGCAGGGGAGTGAAAAACTGTTTTTT. The chain has TRBV18 and TRBJ1-4, with a possible D match to TRBD1 (6 bases). CDR1 and CDR2 from the germline V gene are KGHSH and LQKENI. V was shortened by 3 bases and J by 7 bases, with 18 bases between the two germline ends. CDR3 length: 16 residues.

This clone was observed a few times. The chain uses TRBV27 and TRBJ2-3, with TRBD2 matching over 8 bases. This CDR3 has 15 residues. Per germline, CDR1 MNHEY and CDR2 SMNVEV (reference sequence). V shed 2 bases, J shed 1 base, and the junction held 2 bases outside the gene matches. Here the CDR3 DNA reads TGTGCCAGCAGTTTACGAGCGGGGGGCACAGATACGCAGTATTTT. Encoded protein: CASSLRAGGTDTQYF.

The genes are TRBV27 and TRBJ2-7, with D maybe TRBD1 (6 bases). The length of the CDR3 is 14 residues. Germline CDR1 and CDR2: MNHEY and SMNVEV (reference sequence). V lost 8 bases, J lost 5 bases, and 19 bases lay in between. CDR3 region: CASGPRGHRHEQYF. The CDR3 DNA sequence: TGTGCCAGCGGACCCCGGGGACATAGGCACGAGCAGTACTTC.

The chain links TRBV19 to TRBJ2-1; perhaps TRBD2 as D (7 bases). The CDR3 totals 17 residues. Germline V CDR1 and CDR2: LNHDA, SQIVND (reference sequence). The V end was cut by 6 bases, the J end by 9 bases, with 27 bases between. The CDR3 DNA follows: TGTGCCAGTAGACCACGGCGGGAGACAGGATGGATTGGTGAGCAGTTCTTC. Its translation is CASRPRRETGWIGEQFF. The full variable domain, with the rest looked up from reference TRBV19 and TRBJ2-1, is DGGITQSPKYLFRKEGQNVTLSCEQNLNHDAMYWYRQDPGQGLRLIYYSQIVNDFQKGDIAEGYSVSREKKESFPLTVTSAQKNPTAFYLCASRPRRETGWIGEQFFGPGTRLTVL.

The chain carries TRBV21-1 and TRBJ2-4; TRBD1, the D gene given by the table, was not confirmed from the DNA. TRBV21-1 is tagged as a pseudogene. CDR3 length: 12 amino acids. This chain's CDR3 is CKGSRPGNIQYF. In nucleotides, the CDR3 is TGTAAGGGGTCTAGGCCTGGGAACATTCAGTACTTC.

V and J are TRBV5-1 and TRBJ2-5; D is possibly TRBD1 (6 bases). The CDR3 runs 16 residues. Germline-derived CDR1 and CDR2 are SGHRS and YFSETQ. V was clipped by 3 bases and J by 2 bases, with 17 bases between them. The CDR3 sequence: CASSSFTGTRQETQYF. CDR3 in DNA: TGCGCCAGCAGCTCTTTTACCGGGACAAGACAAGAGACCCAGTACTTC.

This chain links TRBV30 with TRBJ1-1; D possibly corresponds to TRBD1 (6 bases). CDR3 size: 13 residues. Trimming removed 8 bases from V and 3 bases from J, with 16 bases in between. Germline CDR1 and CDR2: GTSNPN and SVGIG (reference sequence). CDR3: CARRPGQYTEAFF. In DNA form, the CDR3 reads TGTGCCCGCCGCCCCGGACAGTACACTGAAGCTTTCTTT.

This clone has just one count. The chain couples TRBV10-2 to TRBJ2-3; 7 bases match TRBD2. V shed 5 bases and J 5 bases; nucleotides not matched to a gene: 10. The germline V gene has CDR1 WSHSY and CDR2 SAAADI. This CDR3 region has 15 residues. CDR3 coding DNA: TGCGCCAGCAGTCCGGCCGGGCGGGGGATAGATACGCAGTATTTT. It translates to CASSPAGRGIDTQYF.

The V call is TRBV24-1, the J call TRBJ1-2; a weak D match, TRBD1 (6 bases). Trimming cost V 4 bases and J 2 bases, with 10 bases left between them. The length of the CDR3 is 14 residues. CDR1 KGHDR and CDR2 SFDVKD come from the germline V gene. Here the CDR3 DNA reads TGTGCCACCAGTGACCAGACAGGAAACTATGGCTACACCTTC. Protein: CATSDQTGNYGYTF.

This rearrangement joins TRBV5-1 to TRBJ1-4; D is undetermined. This CDR3 comprises 15 residues. The V end lost 1 base, the J end lost 0 bases, and 7 bases lay between the germline ends. Germline values: CDR1 SGHRS, CDR2 YFSETQ. CDR3 loop: CASSLMGATNEKLFF. The CDR3 coding sequence is TGCGCCAGCAGCTTGATGGGAGCAACTAATGAAAAACTGTTTTTT.

The chain combines TRBV5-1 with TRBJ2-7; TRBD1 matches 7 bases. Per germline, CDR1 SGHRS and CDR2 YFSETQ. V shed 4 bases and J 2 bases; nucleotides not matched to a gene: 3. This CDR3 is built from 13 residues. The CDR3, as DNA: TGCGCCAGCAGCATTGGACAGGCCTACGAGCAGTACTTC. This gives the protein CASSIGQAYEQYF.

This rearrangement joins TRBV3-1 (or the pseudogene TRBV3-2) to TRBJ2-1; 10 bases map to TRBD1. The trim removed 2 bases at V and 8 bases at J, leaving 6 bases unmatched. Germline assignment: CDR1 LGHDT and CDR2 YNNKEL (reference sequence). This CDR3 contains 15 residues. CDR3 sequence reads: CASSQLGTGAYEQFF. CDR3 in DNA: TGTGCCAGCAGCCAACTCGGGACAGGGGCTTATGAGCAGTTCTTC.

Comment on this clone: The identical CDR3 is also encoded by other nucleotide sequences in the sample. The rearrangement joins TRBV5-6 to TRBJ1-5; 7 bases agree with TRBD1. The germline V gene has CDR1 SGHDT and CDR2 YYEEEE. The V gene end was trimmed by 2 bases and the J gene end by 4 bases; junction bases not matched to a gene: 3. CDR3 length equals 14 residues. The CDR3 sequence: CASSFTRGNQPQHF. CDR3 DNA sequence: TGTGCCAGCAGCTTCACCAGGGGGAATCAGCCCCAGCATTTT.

V gene TRBV29-1 combines with J gene TRBJ2-7; 7 bases agree with TRBD1. V shed 2 bases and J 3 bases; nucleotides not matched to a gene: 7. In germline, CDR1 is SQVTM, CDR2 ANQGSEA. The CDR3 totals 14 residues. This CDR3 reads CSVERQGVVYEQYF. The CDR3 region has the DNA TGCAGCGTTGAACGGCAGGGGGTCGTCTACGAGCAGTACTTC.